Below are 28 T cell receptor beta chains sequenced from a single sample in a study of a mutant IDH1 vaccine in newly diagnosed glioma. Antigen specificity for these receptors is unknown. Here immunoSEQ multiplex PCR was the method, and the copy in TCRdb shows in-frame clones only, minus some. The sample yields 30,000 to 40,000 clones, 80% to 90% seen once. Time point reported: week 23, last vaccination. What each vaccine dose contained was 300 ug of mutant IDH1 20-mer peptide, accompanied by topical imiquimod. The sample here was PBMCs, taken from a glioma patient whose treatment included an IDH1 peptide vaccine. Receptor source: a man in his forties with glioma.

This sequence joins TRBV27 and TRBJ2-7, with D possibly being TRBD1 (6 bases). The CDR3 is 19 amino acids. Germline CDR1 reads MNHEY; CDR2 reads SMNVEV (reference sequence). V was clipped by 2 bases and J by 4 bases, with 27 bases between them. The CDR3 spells CASSLKFGGSTGPTYEQYF. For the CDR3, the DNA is TGTGCCAGCAGTTTAAAGTTTGGGGGAAGCACAGGGCCAACTTACGAGCAGTACTTC.

CDR3 bases: TGTGCCAGCAGAAAAGTTAGCTCCTATAATTCACCCCTCCACTTT. Its protein is CASRKVSSYNSPLHF. The chain carries TRBV27 and TRBJ1-6, with no clear D. The V end was cut by 6 bases, the J end by 0 bases, with 9 bases between. Germline CDR1 reads MNHEY; CDR2 reads SMNVEV (reference sequence). This CDR3 region has 15 residues.

Written as DNA, the CDR3 is TGTGCCAGCAGCCCCTGGTACGGGGCGAGGCGCACTGAAGCTTTCTTT. It yields the protein CASSPWYGARRTEAFF. The chain combines TRBV5-5 with TRBJ1-1, with D tentatively TRBD1 (5 bases). The CDR3 contains 16 residues. Germline V gene lookup returns CDR1 SGHKS and CDR2 YYEKEE (reference sequence). Trimming pared 4 bases from V and 4 bases from J, leaving 20 bases between.

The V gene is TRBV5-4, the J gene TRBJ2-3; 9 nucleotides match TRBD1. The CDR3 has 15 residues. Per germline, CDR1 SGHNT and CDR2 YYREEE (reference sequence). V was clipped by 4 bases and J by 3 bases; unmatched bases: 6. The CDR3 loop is CASSTGTGITDTQYF. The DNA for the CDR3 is TGTGCCAGCAGCACCGGGACAGGGATAACAGATACGCAGTATTTT.

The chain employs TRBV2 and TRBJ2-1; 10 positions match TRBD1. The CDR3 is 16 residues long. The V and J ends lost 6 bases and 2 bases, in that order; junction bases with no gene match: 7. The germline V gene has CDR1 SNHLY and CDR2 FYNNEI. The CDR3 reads CASRPTGTGAYNEQFF. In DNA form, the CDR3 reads TGTGCCAGCAGACCCACCGGGACAGGGGCCTACAATGAGCAGTTCTTC.

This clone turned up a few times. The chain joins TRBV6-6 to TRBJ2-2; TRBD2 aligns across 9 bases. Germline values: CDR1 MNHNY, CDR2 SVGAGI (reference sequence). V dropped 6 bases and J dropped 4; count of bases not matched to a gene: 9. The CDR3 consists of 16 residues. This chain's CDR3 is CASSHHSSGGTGELFF. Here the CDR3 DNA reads TGTGCCAGCAGCCACCATAGTAGCGGGGGCACCGGGGAGCTGTTTTTT.

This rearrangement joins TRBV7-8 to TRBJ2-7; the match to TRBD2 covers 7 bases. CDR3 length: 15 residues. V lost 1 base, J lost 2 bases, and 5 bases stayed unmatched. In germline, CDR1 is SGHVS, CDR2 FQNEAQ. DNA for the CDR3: TGTGCCAGCAGCTTAGGACTAGCCCCAACCTACGAGCAGTACTTC. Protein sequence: CASSLGLAPTYEQYF.

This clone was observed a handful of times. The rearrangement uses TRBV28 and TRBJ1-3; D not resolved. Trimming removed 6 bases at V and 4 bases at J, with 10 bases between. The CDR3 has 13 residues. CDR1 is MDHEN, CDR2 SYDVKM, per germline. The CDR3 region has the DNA TGTGCCAGCAGAGATAGGCTCGGAAACACCATATATTTT. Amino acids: CASRDRLGNTIYF.

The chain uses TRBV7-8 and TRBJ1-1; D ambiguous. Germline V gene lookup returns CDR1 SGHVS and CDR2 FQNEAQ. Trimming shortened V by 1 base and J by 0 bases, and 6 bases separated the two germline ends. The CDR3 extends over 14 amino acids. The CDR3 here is CASSLGYMNTEAFF. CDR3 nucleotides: TGTGCCAGCAGCTTAGGGTACATGAACACTGAAGCTTTCTTT.

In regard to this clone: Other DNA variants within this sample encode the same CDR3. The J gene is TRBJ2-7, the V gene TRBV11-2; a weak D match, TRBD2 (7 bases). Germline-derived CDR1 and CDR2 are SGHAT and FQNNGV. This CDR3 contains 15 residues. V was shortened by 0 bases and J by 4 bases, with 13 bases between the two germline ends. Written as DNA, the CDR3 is TGTGCCAGCAGCTTAGACAGGGGAGGGCGGTACGAGCAGTACTTC. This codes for CASSLDRGGRYEQYF.

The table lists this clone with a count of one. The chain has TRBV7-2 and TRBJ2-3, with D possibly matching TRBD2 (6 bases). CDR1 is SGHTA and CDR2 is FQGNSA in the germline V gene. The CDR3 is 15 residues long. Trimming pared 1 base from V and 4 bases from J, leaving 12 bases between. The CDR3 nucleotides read TGTGCCAGCAGCTTAGGCGGAGGGGCCCCAGATACGCAGTATTTT. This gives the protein CASSLGGGAPDTQYF. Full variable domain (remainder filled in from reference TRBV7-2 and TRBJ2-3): GAGVSQSPSNKVTEKGKDVELRCDPISGHTALYWYRQSLGQGLEFLIYFQGNSAPDKSGLPSDRFSAERTGGSVSTLTIQRTQQEDSAVYLCASSLGGGAPDTQYFGPGTRLTVL.

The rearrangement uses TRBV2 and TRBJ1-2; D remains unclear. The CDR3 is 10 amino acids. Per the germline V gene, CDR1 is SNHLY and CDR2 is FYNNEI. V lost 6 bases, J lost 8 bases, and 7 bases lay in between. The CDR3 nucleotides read TGTGCCAGCAGGCTTGGAGGCTACACCTTC. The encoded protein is CASRLGGYTF.

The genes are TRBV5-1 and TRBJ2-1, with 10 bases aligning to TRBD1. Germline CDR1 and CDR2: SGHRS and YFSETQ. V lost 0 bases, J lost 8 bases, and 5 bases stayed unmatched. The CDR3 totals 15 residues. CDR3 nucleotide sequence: TGCGCCAGCAGCTTGGGACAGGGGGCGGGTGATGAGCAGTTCTTC. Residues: CASSLGQGAGDEQFF.

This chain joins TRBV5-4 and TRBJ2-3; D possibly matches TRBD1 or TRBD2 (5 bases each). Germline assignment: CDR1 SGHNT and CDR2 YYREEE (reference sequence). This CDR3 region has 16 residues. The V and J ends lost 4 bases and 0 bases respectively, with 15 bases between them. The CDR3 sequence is CASSPGTLRSTDTQYF. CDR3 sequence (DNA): TGTGCCAGCAGCCCCGGGACCCTTCGTAGCACAGATACGCAGTATTTT.

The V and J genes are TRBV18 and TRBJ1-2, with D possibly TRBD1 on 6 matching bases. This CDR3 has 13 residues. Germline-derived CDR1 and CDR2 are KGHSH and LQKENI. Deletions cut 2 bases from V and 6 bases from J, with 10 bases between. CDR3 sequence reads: CASSPNRVDGYTF. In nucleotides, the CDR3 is TGTGCCAGCTCACCAAACAGGGTTGATGGCTACACCTTC. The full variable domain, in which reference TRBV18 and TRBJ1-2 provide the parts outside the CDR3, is NAGVMQNPRHLVRRRGQEARLRCSPMKGHSHVYWYRQLPEEGLKFMVYLQKENIIDESGMPKERFSAEFPKEGPSILRIQQVVRGDSAAYFCASSPNRVDGYTFGSGTRLTVV.

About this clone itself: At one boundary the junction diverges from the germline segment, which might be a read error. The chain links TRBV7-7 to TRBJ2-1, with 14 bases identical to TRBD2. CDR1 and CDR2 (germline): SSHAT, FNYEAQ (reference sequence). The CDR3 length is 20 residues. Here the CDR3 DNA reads TGTGCTAGCAGCCCCTTTCACGGGACTAGCGGGAGTATCTCCTACAATGAGCAGTTCTTC. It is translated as CASSPFHGTSGSISYNEQFF.

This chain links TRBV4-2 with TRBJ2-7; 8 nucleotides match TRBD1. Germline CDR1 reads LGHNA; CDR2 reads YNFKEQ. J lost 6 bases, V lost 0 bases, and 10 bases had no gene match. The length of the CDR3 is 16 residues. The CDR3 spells CASSQDRTGSFGEQYF. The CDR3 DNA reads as TGTGCCAGCAGCCAAGACCGGACAGGGAGTTTCGGCGAGCAGTACTTC.

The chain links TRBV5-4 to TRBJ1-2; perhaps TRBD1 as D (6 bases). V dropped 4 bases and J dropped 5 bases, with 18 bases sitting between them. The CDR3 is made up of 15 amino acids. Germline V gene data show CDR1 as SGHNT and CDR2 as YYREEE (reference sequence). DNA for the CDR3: TGTGCCAGCAGCCGCCCCCCGGGGGGGACATATGGCTACACCTTC. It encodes CASSRPPGGTYGYTF.

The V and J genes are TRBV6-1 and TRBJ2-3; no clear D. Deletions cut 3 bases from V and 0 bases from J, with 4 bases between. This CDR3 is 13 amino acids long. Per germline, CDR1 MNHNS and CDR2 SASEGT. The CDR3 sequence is CASSDLSTDTQYF. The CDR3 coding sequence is TGTGCCAGCAGTGACCTGAGCACAGATACGCAGTATTTT.

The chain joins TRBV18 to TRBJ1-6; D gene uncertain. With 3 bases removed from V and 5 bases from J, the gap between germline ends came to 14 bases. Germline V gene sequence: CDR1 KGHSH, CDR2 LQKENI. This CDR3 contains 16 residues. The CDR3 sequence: CASSPYRTGNNSPLHF. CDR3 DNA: TGTGCCAGCTCACCCTACCGGACGGGGAATAATTCACCCCTCCACTTT.

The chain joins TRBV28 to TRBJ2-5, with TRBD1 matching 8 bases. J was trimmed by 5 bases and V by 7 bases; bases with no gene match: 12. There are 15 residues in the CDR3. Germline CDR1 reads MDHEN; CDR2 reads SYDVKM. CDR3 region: CASNPPQGALETQYF. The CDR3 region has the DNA TGTGCCAGCAATCCCCCTCAGGGGGCTCTGGAGACCCAGTACTTC.

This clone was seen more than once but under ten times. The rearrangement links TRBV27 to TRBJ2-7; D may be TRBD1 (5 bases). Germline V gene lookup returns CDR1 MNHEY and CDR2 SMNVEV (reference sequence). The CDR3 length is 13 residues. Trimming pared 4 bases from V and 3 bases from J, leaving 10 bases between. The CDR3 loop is CASSSAGRYEQYF. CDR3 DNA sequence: TGTGCCAGCAGTTCGGCAGGGCGCTACGAGCAGTACTTC.

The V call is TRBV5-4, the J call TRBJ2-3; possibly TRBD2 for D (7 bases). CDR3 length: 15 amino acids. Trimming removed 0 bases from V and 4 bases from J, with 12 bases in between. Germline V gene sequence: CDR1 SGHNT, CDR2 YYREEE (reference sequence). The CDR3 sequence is CASSLEGGASDTQYF. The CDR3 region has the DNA TGTGCCAGCAGCTTGGAGGGGGGGGCGTCAGATACGCAGTATTTT.

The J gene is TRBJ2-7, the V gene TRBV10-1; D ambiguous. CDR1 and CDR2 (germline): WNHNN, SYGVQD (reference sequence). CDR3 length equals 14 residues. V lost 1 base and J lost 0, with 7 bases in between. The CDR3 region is CASSELRNSYEQYF. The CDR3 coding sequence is TGCGCCAGCAGTGAGTTAAGGAACTCCTACGAGCAGTACTTC.

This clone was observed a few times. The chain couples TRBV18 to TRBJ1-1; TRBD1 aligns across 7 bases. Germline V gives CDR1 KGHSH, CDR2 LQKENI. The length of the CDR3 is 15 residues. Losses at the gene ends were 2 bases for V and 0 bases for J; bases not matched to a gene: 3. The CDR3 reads CASSPWTGMNTEAFF. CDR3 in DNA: TGTGCCAGCTCACCATGGACAGGCATGAACACTGAAGCTTTCTTT.

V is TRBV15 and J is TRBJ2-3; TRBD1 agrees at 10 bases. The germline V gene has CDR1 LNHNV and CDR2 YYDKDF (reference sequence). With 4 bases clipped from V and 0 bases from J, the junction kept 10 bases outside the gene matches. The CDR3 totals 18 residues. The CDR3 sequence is CATSNSRTGGPSTDTQYF. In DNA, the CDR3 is TGTGCCACCAGCAACTCCCGGACAGGGGGGCCTAGCACAGATACGCAGTATTTT. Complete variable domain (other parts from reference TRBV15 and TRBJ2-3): DAMVIQNPRYQVTQFGKPVTLSCSQTLNHNVMYWYQQKSSQAPKLLFHYYDKDFNNEADTPDNFQSRRPNTSFCFLDIRSPGLGDTAMYLCATSNSRTGGPSTDTQYFGPGTRLTVL.

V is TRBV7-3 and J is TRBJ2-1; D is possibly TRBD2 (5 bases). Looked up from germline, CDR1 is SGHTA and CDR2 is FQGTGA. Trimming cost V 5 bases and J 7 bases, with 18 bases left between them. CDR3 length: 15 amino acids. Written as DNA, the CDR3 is TGTGCCAGCAGCCCGGACGCGGCGGGCCGAAATGAGCAGTTCTTC. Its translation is CASSPDAAGRNEQFF.

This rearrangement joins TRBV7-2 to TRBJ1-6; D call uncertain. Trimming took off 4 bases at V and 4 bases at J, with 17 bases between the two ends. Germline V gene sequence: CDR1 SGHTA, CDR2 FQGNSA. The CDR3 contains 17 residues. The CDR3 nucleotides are TGTGCCAGCAGCTCCCGGGCCCCCGGGTCGTATAATTCACCCCTCCACTTT. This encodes CASSSRAPGSYNSPLHF.